A single sample is the source of the 30 T cell receptor beta chains below, sequenced in a study of T cell changes during pregnancy in multiple sclerosis. Sequencing used immunoSEQ multiplex PCR; TCRdb keeps in-frame clones, though not all of them. The table records approximately 50,000 clones, 85% to 95% of them present only once. This sample comprised CD4+ T cells from peripheral blood mononuclear cells, obtained in the third trimester of pregnancy. The receptors were gathered from a female donor with multiple sclerosis, enrolled in a pregnancy study.

The J gene is TRBJ1-1, the V gene TRBV6-5; D is uncertain. Trimming pared 4 bases from V and 1 base from J, leaving 10 bases between. The germline CDR1 and CDR2 sequences are MNHEY and SVGAGI. The CDR3 runs 14 residues. CDR3: CASSFSPPNTEAFF. CDR3 sequence (DNA): TGTGCCAGCAGTTTTAGCCCGCCGAACACTGAAGCTTTCTTT.

This clone appeared a few times. V is TRBV6-5 and J is TRBJ1-5; no definite D call. Germline V lookup: CDR1 MNHEY, CDR2 SVGAGI. This CDR3 spans 13 amino acids. Deletions cut 2 bases from V and 2 bases from J, with 4 bases between. The CDR3 is CASSYTGNQPQHF. DNA for the CDR3: TGTGCCAGCAGTTACACAGGCAATCAGCCCCAGCATTTT.

The chain couples TRBV9 to TRBJ2-2, with unresolved D. Trimming removed 2 bases from V and 5 bases from J, with 10 bases in between. The CDR3 has 14 residues. CDR1 SGDLS and CDR2 YYNGEE come from the germline V gene. The CDR3 protein is CASSVNYRTGELFF. In nucleotides, the CDR3 is TGTGCCAGCAGCGTTAACTATAGGACCGGGGAGCTGTTTTTT.

The J gene is TRBJ2-1, the V gene TRBV11-2; 9 bases agree with TRBD2. V shed 5 bases, J shed 4 bases, and the junction held 6 bases outside the gene matches. Germline V CDR1 and CDR2: SGHAT, FQNNGV. This CDR3 is built from 15 residues. The CDR3 DNA sequence: TGTGCCAGCAGCATAAAAGCGGGAGGTTACAATGAGCAGTTCTTC. It codes for CASSIKAGGYNEQFF.

This clone was counted once. The chain employs TRBV28 and TRBJ1-1, with D perhaps matching TRBD1 (6 bases). Looked up from germline, CDR1 is MDHEN and CDR2 is SYDVKM. The ends were cut back, 4 bases at V and 0 bases at J, with 9 bases in the middle. The CDR3 covers 14 residues. CDR3 amino acids: CASSSGALNTEAFF. The CDR3 bases are TGTGCCAGCAGTTCAGGGGCCCTGAACACTGAAGCTTTCTTT.

V and J are TRBV2 and TRBJ2-5; TRBD2 matches at 16 bases. Germline V CDR1 and CDR2: SNHLY, FYNNEI. Germline trimming cut 7 bases from V and 4 bases from J; bases unmatched to any gene: 9. The CDR3 is 17 residues long. CDR3 amino acids: CASNKGLAGGLAETQYF. DNA of the CDR3: TGTGCCAGCAACAAGGGACTAGCGGGAGGGTTGGCAGAGACCCAGTACTTC.

V usage is TRBV2 and J usage is TRBJ2-3; 8 nucleotides line up with TRBD1. CDR1 is SNHLY and CDR2 is FYNNEI in the germline V gene. Trimming at V came to 6 bases and at J to 2 bases, leaving 7 bases not matched to a gene. This CDR3 region has 15 residues. CDR3 DNA: TGTGCCAGCAGCGCCAGGACAGGGAACACAGATACGCAGTATTTT. Translation: CASSARTGNTDTQYF.

The chain has TRBV7-2 and TRBJ1-4, with D unclear. V lost 8 bases to trimming and J lost 5 bases, with 12 bases between them. Germline CDR1 reads SGHTA; CDR2 reads FQGNSA. This CDR3 is 13 amino acids long. In DNA form, the CDR3 reads TGTGCCAGCCAGGCACAGCCCAATGAAAAACTGTTTTTT. This encodes CASQAQPNEKLFF.

The chain is built from TRBV4-3 and TRBJ2-1; no clear D gene. The germline V and J ends were trimmed by 0 bases and 3 bases, with 9 bases remaining between them. CDR3 length: 15 residues. Germline V gene data show CDR1 as LGHNA and CDR2 as YSLEER. In DNA form, the CDR3 reads TGCGCCAGCAGCCAAGATGTTCTAGTCTACAATGAGCAGTTCTTC. Translated: CASSQDVLVYNEQFF.

The genes are TRBV6-4 and TRBJ1-2, with a tentative D call TRBD1 (5 bases). This CDR3 region has 14 residues. Germline V gene lookup returns CDR1 MRHNA and CDR2 SNTAGT. The V and J ends lost 3 bases and 6 bases respectively, with 14 bases between them. This CDR3 is CASSERQLKNGYTF. CDR3 coding DNA: TGTGCCAGCAGTGAACGACAGTTGAAGAATGGCTACACCTTC.

This clone was detected once. J is TRBJ2-3 and V is TRBV7-8; 11 positions match TRBD2. The CDR3 is made up of 19 amino acids. With 8 bases clipped from V and 0 bases from J, the junction kept 16 bases outside the gene matches. Per the germline V gene, CDR1 is SGHVS and CDR2 is FQNEAQ. CDR3 loop: CASLRLAGPAGSSTDTQYF. The CDR3 DNA follows: TGTGCCAGCCTCCGACTAGCGGGACCCGCAGGTTCTAGCACAGATACGCAGTATTTT.

As DNA, the CDR3 is TGTGCCTGGACAGCCGCGGGGCCATCCCAGTACTTC. This codes for CAWTAAGPSQYF. This chain connects TRBV30 to TRBJ2-5; possible D gene TRBD2, 6 bases. V lost 4 bases and J lost 9, with 15 bases in between. The CDR3 length is 12 residues. Per germline, CDR1 GTSNPN and CDR2 SVGIG (reference sequence).

V is TRBV28 and J is TRBJ1-5; no clear D gene. This CDR3 is 17 amino acids long. Trimming pared 2 bases from V and 3 bases from J, leaving 17 bases between. The germline CDR1 and CDR2 sequences are MDHEN and SYDVKM. The DNA for the CDR3 is TGTGCCAGCAGTTTAAATATCGGTATCCCCTTCAATCAGCCCCAGCATTTT. Protein sequence: CASSLNIGIPFNQPQHF.

The chain carries TRBV27 and TRBJ2-3, with TRBD1 as a possible D gene (5 bases). V gave up 5 bases and J gave up 1 base, with 19 bases separating them. This CDR3 is built from 17 residues. Germline CDR1 reads MNHEY; CDR2 reads SMNVEV (reference sequence). CDR3 sequence reads: CASSPDRQKSGTDTQYF. The CDR3 DNA reads as TGTGCCAGCAGTCCCGATCGACAGAAGTCGGGCACAGATACGCAGTATTTT.

The chain carries TRBV6-1 and TRBJ1-5, with D uncertain. This CDR3 is built from 15 residues. The germline V gene has CDR1 MNHNS and CDR2 SASEGT. V lost 3 bases to trimming and J lost 3 bases, with 12 bases between them. CDR3 nucleotide sequence: TGTGCCAGCAGTGAGCGGGCAGCGTCCAATCAGCCCCAGCATTTT. Translation gives CASSERAASNQPQHF.

This chain uses TRBV11-2 with TRBJ1-4, with D perhaps matching TRBD1 (5 bases). The V gene's germline CDR1 is SGHAT and CDR2 FQNNGV. The V end lost 5 bases, the J end lost 8 bases, and 15 bases lay between the germline ends. The CDR3 loop spans 14 amino acids. The CDR3 nucleotides are TGTGCCAGCAGCCAACTCAGGGTGGGGGAAAAACTGTTTTTT. This sequence encodes CASSQLRVGEKLFF.

The V call is TRBV5-1, the J call TRBJ2-5; 8 nucleotides agree with TRBD2. Trimming removed 4 bases from V and 5 bases from J; junction bases left unmatched: 10. There are 15 residues in the CDR3. Germline-derived CDR1 and CDR2 are SGHRS and YFSETQ. The CDR3 nucleotides are TGCGCCAGCAGCCCAGCGGGAGCTAGTTTTGAGACCCAGTACTTC. Protein sequence: CASSPAGASFETQYF.

This chain's CDR3 is CASSVGTGGGHEKLFF. The CDR3 DNA is TGTGCCAGCAGCGTAGGGACAGGGGGCGGTCATGAAAAACTGTTTTTT. The gene calls are TRBV9 and TRBJ1-4, with 11 bases fitting TRBD1. CDR3 size: 16 residues. Trimming cost V 0 bases and J 6 bases; bases outside gene matches: 4. Looked up from germline, CDR1 is SGDLS and CDR2 is YYNGEE.

This clone appeared a single time. The chain recombines TRBV4-2 with TRBJ1-2, with D perhaps TRBD1 (5 bases). V was trimmed by 0 bases and J by 8 bases, leaving 16 bases between them. In germline, CDR1 is LGHNA, CDR2 YNFKEQ. The CDR3 covers 15 residues. This CDR3 is CASSQDRGAGKGYTF. CDR3 DNA: TGTGCCAGCAGCCAAGATAGGGGCGCGGGGAAGGGCTACACCTTC.

This rearrangement joins TRBV6-6 to TRBJ2-7; maybe TRBD2 (6 bases). The CDR3 extends over 15 amino acids. From germline, CDR1 is MNHNY and CDR2 SVGAGI (reference sequence). V was trimmed by 7 bases and J by 2 bases, leaving 18 bases between them. CDR3 sequence (DNA): TGTGCCAGCACCCGATCCGGGACTGGTCCCTACGAGCAGTACTTC. Amino acid sequence: CASTRSGTGPYEQYF.

In regard to this clone: The sample holds other DNA sequences that translate to the same CDR3. The genes are TRBV27 and TRBJ2-7, with D possibly TRBD1 on 6 matching bases. This CDR3 region has 14 residues. Germline CDR1 and CDR2: MNHEY and SMNVEV (reference sequence). Trimming left V 5 bases short and J 2 bases short, with 13 bases between. The CDR3: CASSPSTGPYEQYF. The CDR3 DNA reads TGTGCCAGCAGTCCATCGACAGGTCCCTACGAGCAGTACTTC.

The V and J genes are TRBV7-9 and TRBJ2-7; D might be TRBD1 (5 bases). Trimming removed 5 bases from V and 7 bases from J, with 21 bases in between. The length of the CDR3 is 15 residues. Looked up from germline, CDR1 is SEHNR and CDR2 is FQNEAQ (reference sequence). CDR3 bases: TGTGCCAGCAGCCCCCAGGGTTTTTGGGTCTCGGAGCAGTACTTC. It translates to CASSPQGFWVSEQYF.

The chain joins TRBV5-1 to TRBJ2-1; no definite D call. Germline-derived CDR1 and CDR2 are SGHRS and YFSETQ. Trimming removed 4 bases at V and 8 bases at J, with 13 bases between. The CDR3 runs 13 residues. The DNA for the CDR3 is TGCGCCAGCAGCCTTAGTACCCACGATGAGCAGTTCTTC. It is translated as CASSLSTHDEQFF.

The chain has TRBV6-6 and TRBJ1-5; TRBD1 might be the D (6 bases). Germline V gene lookup returns CDR1 MNHNY and CDR2 SVGAGI (reference sequence). There are 15 residues in the CDR3. Trimming took off 2 bases at V and 5 bases at J, with 13 bases between the two ends. The CDR3 is CASSYPAGGHQPQHF. In nucleotides, the CDR3 is TGTGCCAGCAGTTACCCCGCCGGGGGGCATCAGCCCCAGCATTTT.

V is TRBV19 and J is TRBJ2-6; tentative D call: TRBD2 (7 bases). This CDR3 region has 19 residues. CDR1 and CDR2 (germline): LNHDA, SQIVND (reference sequence). V was cut by 1 base and J by 1 base, with 17 bases left in between. CDR3 residues: CASSIVAGGLSSGANVLTF. The CDR3 nucleotides read TGTGCCAGTAGTATAGTCGCCGGGGGGCTCTCTTCTGGGGCCAACGTCCTGACTTTC.

This chain links TRBV4-2 with TRBJ1-2; 9 positions agree with TRBD1. Trimming took 1 base from V and 6 from J; bases not matched to a gene: 6. The CDR3 runs 15 residues. Germline CDR1 and CDR2: LGHNA and YNFKEQ. CDR3 bases: TGTGCCAGCAGCCAAGCGGGACAGGGACTGAATGGCTACACCTTC. Protein sequence: CASSQAGQGLNGYTF.

This sequence joins TRBV9 and TRBJ2-3; 11 bases line up with TRBD2. J gave up 1 base and V 0 bases, and 4 bases lay outside the gene matches. This CDR3 contains 17 residues. Germline V gives CDR1 SGDLS, CDR2 YYNGEE. The CDR3: CASSVDLGLAGTDTQYF. CDR3 sequence (DNA): TGTGCCAGCAGCGTAGATCTGGGACTAGCGGGCACAGATACGCAGTATTTT.

The chain recombines TRBV14 with TRBJ2-5, with a tentative D call TRBD1 (6 bases). V lost 4 bases, J lost 4 bases, and 19 bases lay in between. The CDR3 has 16 amino acids. Per the germline V gene, CDR1 is SGHDN and CDR2 is FVKESK. The CDR3 here is CASSRIRDTLTETQYF. CDR3 in DNA: TGTGCCAGCAGCCGAATACGGGACACACTAACAGAGACCCAGTACTTC.

The chain joins TRBV9 to TRBJ2-6; 7 bases match TRBD1. Germline V gene sequence: CDR1 SGDLS, CDR2 YYNGEE. With V trimmed by 2 bases and J by 4 bases, 12 bases remained unmatched. The CDR3 is 18 amino acids. CDR3 nucleotide sequence: TGTGCCAGCAGCGTCCCCTCAGACAGGGCATCCGGGGCCAACGTCCTGACTTTC. This gives the protein CASSVPSDRASGANVLTF.

The chain recombines TRBV5-4 with TRBJ2-5, with 12 bases that match TRBD2. CDR1 is SGHNT and CDR2 is YYREEE in the germline V gene (reference sequence). The CDR3 is 16 residues long. Trimming cost V 0 bases and J 4 bases; bases outside gene matches: 4. CDR3 in DNA: TGTGCCAGCAGCTTGGCTAGCGGGAGGGCGAGAGAGACCCAGTACTTC. Its protein is CASSLASGRARETQYF.